This TCR beta chain was sequenced for a study of early T cells in non-severe SARS-CoV-2 infection. With 0 bases removed from V and 2 bases from J, the gap between germline ends came to 4 bases. Germline assignment: CDR1 SGHTA and CDR2 FQGNSA. The CDR3 contains 13 residues. This clonotype was counted between two and nine times. TCRdb called the 5' RACE reads again in MiXCR, with one record for every CDR3 protein. The sample carries 35,000 to 55,000 distinct CDR3 sequences, around 10% recorded once. The V call is TRBV7-2, the J call TRBJ1-2, with D hard to call. The material sequenced was whole blood. The source is an adult who was a healthcare worker with PCR-confirmed SARS-CoV-2 infection or an uninfected control (not recorded which). The CDR3 coding sequence is TGTGCCAGCAGCTTAGCAGGAAACTATGGCTACACCTTC. Its protein is CASSLAGNYGYTF.